This TCR beta chain was documented in a study of technical replicates of blood from several donors. TCRdb's table, derived via immunoSEQ multiplex PCR, lists solely in-frame clones and lacks some. The sample shows about 94,000 clones, about 95% of them seen only once. V was trimmed by 5 bases and J by 4 bases, leaving 6 bases between them. The CDR3 sequence is 12 residues long. Germline lookup yields CDR1 KGHSH and CDR2 LQKENI. Input material: T cells isolated from PBMCs. This receptor was identified in a human donor in good health. The genes are TRBV18 and TRBJ1-5, with no clear D. The CDR3 here is CASSSVNQPQHF. In nucleotides, the CDR3 is TGTGCCAGCTCATCGGTAAATCAGCCCCAGCATTTT.